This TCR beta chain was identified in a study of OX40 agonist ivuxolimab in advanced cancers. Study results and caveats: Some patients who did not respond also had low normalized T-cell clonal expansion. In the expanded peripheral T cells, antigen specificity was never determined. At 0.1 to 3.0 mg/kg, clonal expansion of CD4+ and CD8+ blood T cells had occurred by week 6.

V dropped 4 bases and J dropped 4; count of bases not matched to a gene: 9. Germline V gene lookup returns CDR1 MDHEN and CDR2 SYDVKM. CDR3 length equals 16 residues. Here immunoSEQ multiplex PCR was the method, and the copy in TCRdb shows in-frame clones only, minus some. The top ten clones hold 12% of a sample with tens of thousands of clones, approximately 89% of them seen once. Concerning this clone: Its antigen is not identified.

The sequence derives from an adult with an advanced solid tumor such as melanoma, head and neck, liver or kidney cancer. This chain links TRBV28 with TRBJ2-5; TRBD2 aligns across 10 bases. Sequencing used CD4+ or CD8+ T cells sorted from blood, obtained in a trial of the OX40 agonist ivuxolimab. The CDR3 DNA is TGTGCCAGCAGTTCCCTAGCGGGAGCTGATCGAGAGACCCAGTACTTC. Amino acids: CASSSLAGADRETQYF. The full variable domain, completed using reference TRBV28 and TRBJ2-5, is DVKVTQSSRYLVKRTGEKVFLECVQDMDHENMFWYRQDPGLGLRLIYFSYDVKMKEKGDIPEGYSVSREKKERFSLILESASTNQTSMYLCASSSLAGADRETQYFGPGTRLLVL.